Reported below is one T cell receptor beta chain. The sample originates from a study of blood T cell repertoires in COVID-19. Germline CDR1 MNHEY, CDR2 SVGAGI. This CDR3 is 14 amino acids long. The V end lost 2 bases, the J end lost 3 bases, and 9 bases lay between the germline ends. Profiled with immunoSEQ multiplex PCR; TCRdb holds only in-frame clones, not every one. The table has about 180,000 clones, 65% to 90% seen once. What was sequenced was peripheral blood. This clonotype originated in a human donor in a cohort sampled during active COVID-19. This chain connects TRBV6-5 to TRBJ2-3; D may be TRBD2 (5 bases). The CDR3 protein is CASSYGRATDTQYF. CDR3 nucleotide sequence: TGTGCCAGCAGTTACGGGCGGGCGACAGATACGCAGTATTTT.